Following are 12 T cell receptor beta chains from one sample sequenced in a study of identifying expanded T cells in peripheral blood. Clones were read by immunoSEQ multiplex PCR, and TCRdb kept only the in-frame ones, dropping some. The table shows roughly 120,000 clones, with 88% occurring only once. The sample comprised blood. All receptors derive from a person between 18 and 70 years old in good health.

The V call is TRBV9, the J call TRBJ2-7, with unresolved D. V lost 0 bases and J 1 base, leaving 8 bases between the germline ends. This CDR3 contains 14 residues. The germline gives CDR1 SGDLS, CDR2 YYNGEE. The CDR3 nucleotides read TGTGCCAGCAGCGTAGCGCCGATTTCCTACGAGCAGTACTTC. This sequence encodes CASSVAPISYEQYF.

The rearrangement joins TRBV7-2 to TRBJ2-7; D gene unclear. Germline CDR1 is SGHTA and CDR2 is FQGNSA. The CDR3 is 14 amino acids. Trimming pared 3 bases from V and 5 bases from J, leaving 14 bases between. The CDR3 loop is CASSFFTGFNEQYF. CDR3 nucleotide sequence: TGTGCCAGCAGCTTTTTTACTGGGTTCAACGAGCAGTACTTC.

The chain uses TRBV2 and TRBJ2-7, with 11 bases identical to TRBD2. CDR3 length: 14 residues. CDR1 and CDR2 from the germline V gene are SNHLY and FYNNEI. V lost 8 bases, J lost 1 base, and 4 bases stayed unmatched. The CDR3 region has the DNA TGTGCCAGCGTACGACTAGCGGGATCCTACGAGCAGTACTTC. Amino acids: CASVRLAGSYEQYF.

This chain connects TRBV2 to TRBJ1-2; no clear D gene. Germline V lookup: CDR1 SNHLY, CDR2 FYNNEI. The CDR3 loop spans 11 amino acids. Trimming removed 5 bases from V and 4 bases from J, with 5 bases in between. CDR3 region: CASSPGYGYTF. The CDR3 DNA follows: TGTGCCAGCAGTCCGGGCTATGGCTACACCTTC.

The J gene is TRBJ1-3, the V gene TRBV9; a weak D match, TRBD1 (6 bases). V was trimmed by 4 bases and J by 4 bases, leaving 12 bases between them. CDR1 is SGDLS and CDR2 is YYNGEE in the germline V gene. The CDR3 is 14 residues long. Here the CDR3 DNA reads TGTGCCAGCAGCCCGCAGGGGAACGGAAACACCATATATTTT. Its translation is CASSPQGNGNTIYF.

The CDR3 here is CASSTGNTEAFF. The CDR3 DNA follows: TGTGCCAGCAGTACAGGGAACACTGAAGCTTTCTTT. The chain employs TRBV28 and TRBJ1-1; TRBD1 is a possible D gene (5 bases). The V end was cut by 5 bases, the J end by 1 base, with 5 bases between. This CDR3 contains 12 residues. Per the germline V gene, CDR1 is MDHEN and CDR2 is SYDVKM.

The chain carries TRBV25-1 and TRBJ1-1; possibly TRBD1 for D (6 bases). The CDR3 has 14 amino acids. V lost 1 base, J lost 4 bases, and 10 bases lay in between. The germline CDR1 and CDR2 sequences are MGHDK and SYGVNS. The CDR3 spells CASSESGRGTEAFF. CDR3 coding DNA: TGTGCCAGCAGTGAATCTGGCAGGGGCACTGAAGCTTTCTTT.

The gene calls are TRBV9 and TRBJ2-3; tentative D call: TRBD1 (5 bases). This CDR3 is 16 amino acids long. The ends were cut back, 4 bases at V and 5 bases at J, with 20 bases in the middle. Germline values: CDR1 SGDLS, CDR2 YYNGEE. The CDR3 loop is CASSPRQTASGDTQYF. The CDR3, as DNA: TGTGCCAGCAGCCCTCGCCAGACAGCCTCGGGAGATACGCAGTATTTT. The full variable domain, its missing parts supplied by reference TRBV9 and TRBJ2-3, is DSGVTQTPKHLITATGQRVTLRCSPRSGDLSVYWYQQSLDQGLQFLIQYYNGEERAKGNILERFSAQQFPDLHSELNLSSLELGDSALYFCASSPRQTASGDTQYFGPGTRLTVL.

The chain has TRBV7-2 and TRBJ2-1; 9 positions match TRBD2. The trim removed 3 bases at V and 0 bases at J, leaving 6 bases unmatched. Germline V gene data show CDR1 as SGHTA and CDR2 as FQGNSA. This CDR3 contains 17 residues. The CDR3 loop is CASSLSSGVSSYNEQFF. CDR3 in DNA: TGTGCCAGCAGCTTGTCTAGCGGGGTAAGCTCCTACAATGAGCAGTTCTTC.

The chain uses TRBV5-8 and TRBJ2-2, with D possibly being TRBD2 (5 bases). The CDR3 has 13 amino acids. Germline CDR1 and CDR2: SGHTS and YDEGEE. Deletions cut 7 bases from V and 0 bases from J, with 7 bases between. CDR3 in amino acids: CASGRPNTGELFF. The CDR3 region has the DNA TGTGCCAGCGGGAGACCGAACACCGGGGAGCTGTTTTTT.

The chain joins TRBV2 to TRBJ2-7, with D uncertain. Germline V gene data show CDR1 as SNHLY and CDR2 as FYNNEI. V lost 8 bases and J lost 5, with 7 bases in between. CDR3 length: 10 amino acids. The CDR3 DNA reads TGTGCCAGCCGATATCACGAGCAGTACTTC. Protein sequence: CASRYHEQYF.

As concerns this clone: One end of the junction varies from germline; a read error may be responsible. The rearrangement joins TRBV2 to TRBJ2-5, with no clear D. The germline V gene has CDR1 SNHLY and CDR2 FYNNEI. This CDR3 is built from 14 residues. The DNA of the CDR3 is TGTGCCAGCAGCCGATTTGAGACTCAAGAGGCCCAGTACTTC. It yields the protein CASSRFETQEAQYF. The entire variable domain, with the rest obtained from reference TRBV2 and TRBJ2-5, is as follows: EPEVTQTPSHQVTQMGQEVILRCVPISNHLYFYWYRQILGQKVEFLVSFYNNEISEKSEIFDDQFSVERPDGSNFTLKIRSTKLEDSAMYFCASSRFETQEAQYFGPGTRLLVL.